Below, one TCR beta chain is given with its context. The repertoire was sequenced with immunoSEQ multiplex PCR; TCRdb's copy has only in-frame clones and lacks some. The table includes 60,000 to 80,000 clones, around 88% detected once. The CDR3 totals 12 residues. The germline V gene encodes CDR1 MNHEY and CDR2 SVGAGI. V lost 2 bases and J 10 bases, leaving 11 bases between the germline ends. The data were obtained in a study of blood T cell repertoires in COVID-19. The TCR sequence derives from a woman aged 70-85 years with acute or convalescent COVID-19. V is TRBV6-5 and J is TRBJ1-1; D is possibly TRBD1 (5 bases). The sequencing sample was made of peripheral blood. The CDR3 DNA is TGTGCCAGCAGTTACGATGGGGGGGGAGCTTTCTTT. Its protein is CASSYDGGGAFF.